The rows below give T cell receptor beta chains drawn from one sample of a study of post-analysis software for immune sequencing data. MiXCR was run by TCRdb on the PCR reads, yielding one entry per CDR3 protein. The data show 650,000 to 900,000 distinct CDR3 sequences, just over 45% seen once. Specimen: blood. The source is a girl under 18 with multiple sclerosis. CDR3s include the opening cysteine and the closing phenylalanine or tryptophan. D genes are given only for firm matches. Clone size is stated in some rows and not others, as once, few, many or a class when expanded.

clone_size: NA; d_call: TRBD1; j_call: TRBJ1-2; v_call: TRBV28; cdr3_nt: TGTGCCAGCGGCTACCGGGACAGGGCGTTGCACTATGGCTACACCTTC; cdr3_aa: CASGYRDRALHYGYTF
clone_size: NA; d_call: TRBD1; j_call: TRBJ1-5; v_call: TRBV2; cdr3_nt: TGTGCCAGCAGGGCTGTGACAGGGCCCAATCAGCCCCAGCATTTT; cdr3_aa: CASRAVTGPNQPQHF
clone_size: many; d_call: NA; j_call: TRBJ2-7; v_call: TRBV3-1; cdr3_nt: TGTGCCAGCAGCCCTCGGGTAGAGCAGTACTTC; cdr3_aa: CASSPRVEQYF
clone_size: few; d_call: NA; j_call: TRBJ1-2; v_call: TRBV10-3; cdr3_nt: TGTGCCATCAGGTCGTTACAGGCGGCGGATGGCTACACCTTC; cdr3_aa: CAIRSLQAADGYTF
clone_size: NA; d_call: TRBD2; j_call: TRBJ2-5; v_call: TRBV19; cdr3_nt: TGTGCCAGTAGTTCCGGGACTAGCGGGAGGGCTGAGACCCAGTACTTC; cdr3_aa: CASSSGTSGRAETQYF
clone_size: NA; d_call: NA; j_call: TRBJ2-3; v_call: TRBV20-1; cdr3_nt: TGCAGTGCTAGTGGTGGCAGTGGGGGGATCGCAGATACGCAGTATTTT; cdr3_aa: CSASGGSGGIADTQYF
clone_size: once; d_call: NA; j_call: TRBJ2-7; v_call: TRBV7-9; cdr3_nt: TGTGCCAGCAGCCCTCTAGTAGGGGATGTTGGAGAGCAGTACTTC; cdr3_aa: CASSPLVGDVGEQYF
clone_size: NA; d_call: NA; j_call: TRBJ1-6; v_call: TRBV6-1; cdr3_nt: TGTGCCAGCGCCGGGAGATCGGTTGATTCACCCCTCCACTTT; cdr3_aa: CASAGRSVDSPLHF
clone_size: NA; d_call: NA; j_call: TRBJ2-7; v_call: TRBV10-3; cdr3_nt: TGTGCCATCAGGTTGAGACAAGGGGGCTCCTACGAGCAGTACTTC; cdr3_aa: CAIRLRQGGSYEQYF
clone_size: NA; d_call: TRBD2; j_call: TRBJ2-3; v_call: TRBV15; cdr3_nt: TGTGCCACCAGCAGTGATAGGTGGGGACTAGCGCTTAGCACAGATACGCAGTATTTT; cdr3_aa: CATSSDRWGLALSTDTQYF
clone_size: few; d_call: NA; j_call: TRBJ2-5; v_call: TRBV2; cdr3_nt: TGTGCCAGCAGTCAGGTACAGACCTTACGAGAACAGTACTTC; cdr3_aa: CASSQVQTLREQYF
clone_size: few; d_call: TRBD2; j_call: TRBJ2-7; v_call: TRBV9; cdr3_nt: TGTGCCAGCAGCCCAAACTTGGGGGCGGGAGGATCCGAGCAGTACTTC; cdr3_aa: CASSPNLGAGGSEQYF
clone_size: NA; d_call: TRBD1; j_call: TRBJ1-2; v_call: TRBV29-1; cdr3_nt: TGCAGCGTTGATGATTTGGGACAGGGCTATGGCTACACCTTC; cdr3_aa: CSVDDLGQGYGYTF
clone_size: NA; d_call: TRBD2; j_call: TRBJ2-3; v_call: TRBV20-1; cdr3_nt: TGCAGTGCTAGAGATCCCAGCGGGACCTCGCCTAGCACAGATACGCAGTATTTT; cdr3_aa: CSARDPSGTSPSTDTQYF
clone_size: NA; d_call: TRBD2; j_call: TRBJ2-1; v_call: TRBV4-3; cdr3_nt: TGCGCCAGCAGCCAAGACCCTAGCGGTGAGCAGTTCTTC; cdr3_aa: CASSQDPSGEQFF
clone_size: few; d_call: NA; j_call: TRBJ2-5; v_call: TRBV15; cdr3_nt: TGTGCCACCAGCAGCAACCAGGGAGGCCAAGAGACCCAGTACTTC; cdr3_aa: CATSSNQGGQETQYF
clone_size: NA; d_call: NA; j_call: TRBJ2-1; v_call: TRBV7-9; cdr3_nt: TGTGCCAGCAGCTTAGCGTCTGGCTACGAGCAGTTCTTC; cdr3_aa: CASSLASGYEQFF
clone_size: NA; d_call: NA; j_call: TRBJ1-2; v_call: TRBV29-1; cdr3_nt: TGCAGCGTTGAAGATTGGACAGTCGAATCGTATGGCTACACCTTC; cdr3_aa: CSVEDWTVESYGYTF
clone_size: few; d_call: NA; j_call: TRBJ2-7; v_call: TRBV6-5; cdr3_nt: TGTGCCAGCACCCTGGGGTACGAGCAGTACTTC; cdr3_aa: CASTLGYEQYF
clone_size: NA; d_call: NA; j_call: TRBJ2-7; v_call: TRBV7-2; cdr3_nt: TGTGCCAGCAGCTGGGGGAGCGACGTCAGCTACGAGCAGTACTTC; cdr3_aa: CASSWGSDVSYEQYF
clone_size: few; d_call: NA; j_call: TRBJ2-3; v_call: TRBV20-1; cdr3_nt: TGCAGTGCTAGAGGGGTAGCGTTAGATACGCAGTATTTT; cdr3_aa: CSARGVALDTQYF